Below, 18 T cell receptor beta chains from the same sample are listed, as sequenced in a study of CD8 T cells in ankylosing spondylitis. TCRdb ran MiXCR on the 5' RACE reads and lists one entry per CDR3 protein. The repertoire holds under 400,000 distinct CDR3 sequences, with 11% as singletons. Sequenced material: blood, either unsorted or a sorted T cell fraction (not recorded which). The receptors derive from a female donor with ankylosing spondylitis or in good health (not recorded which).

This clonotype was observed many times. The chain is built from TRBV20-1 and TRBJ2-5; TRBD2 aligns across 8 bases. After removal of 0 bases from V and 2 bases from J, the junction contained 5 bases not matched to a gene. Germline V CDR1 and CDR2: DFQATT, SNEGSKA (reference sequence). There are 15 residues in the CDR3. Here the CDR3 DNA reads TGCAGTGCTAGAGATTTTCGCGGGGGGCAAGAGACCCAGTACTTC. This codes for CSARDFRGGQETQYF.

The sample holds a few counts of this clonotype. The chain links TRBV20-1 to TRBJ1-2; no definite D call. Per the germline V gene, CDR1 is DFQATT and CDR2 is SNEGSKA (reference sequence). CDR3 length: 13 residues. V gave up 6 bases and J gave up 4 bases, with 15 bases separating them. For the CDR3, the DNA is TGCAGTGCCCGGACCCCATCGGGCTATGGCTACACCTTC. Protein product: CSARTPSGYGYTF.

The rearrangement links TRBV27 to TRBJ2-7, with a weak D call TRBD2 (6 bases). The germline V gene has CDR1 MNHEY and CDR2 SMNVEV (reference sequence). This CDR3 contains 16 residues. V was pared by 5 bases and J by 0 bases, with 17 bases between. The CDR3 bases are TGTGCCAGCAGTCCGTTTAGGGGACTGGGCTCCTACGAGCAGTACTTC. Protein: CASSPFRGLGSYEQYF.

The rearrangement joins TRBV20-1 to TRBJ2-7; 8 bases align to TRBD2. CDR1 is DFQATT, CDR2 SNEGSKA, per germline (reference sequence). The V segment lost 3 bases and the J segment 2 bases; nucleotides outside the gene matches: 15. The CDR3 extends over 17 amino acids. CDR3 protein: CSASSLPTSGATYEQYF. The CDR3 region has the DNA TGCAGTGCTAGTAGTTTACCAACTAGCGGAGCTACCTACGAGCAGTACTTC.

The sample holds many counts of this clonotype. The rearrangement joins TRBV12-3 or TRBV12-4 to TRBJ1-2; 12 nucleotides line up with TRBD1. After removal of 3 bases from V and 4 bases from J, the junction contained 6 bases not matched to a gene. This CDR3 is built from 16 residues. CDR3 bases: TGTGCCAGCAGTTTTATGGGACAGGGGGCAATCTATGGCTACACCTTC. As protein: CASSFMGQGAIYGYTF.

This chain connects TRBV15 to TRBJ1-4, with unresolved D. The V gene lost 3 bases and the J gene lost 10 bases, with 12 bases spanning the gap. This CDR3 is built from 13 residues. Germline loops: CDR1 LNHNV, CDR2 YYDKDF (reference sequence). The CDR3: CATSSVWDGKLFF. CDR3 DNA sequence: TGTGCCACCAGCAGCGTATGGGATGGAAAACTGTTTTTT.

This clonotype was detected a few times. The V and J genes are TRBV18 and TRBJ1-3, with unresolved D. The CDR3 has 15 residues. V was cut by 2 bases and J by 0 bases, with 8 bases left in between. Germline V lookup: CDR1 KGHSH, CDR2 LQKENI. The CDR3 DNA is TGTGCCAGCTCACCAGTGCAGATCTCTGGAAACACCATATATTTT. Translated: CASSPVQISGNTIYF. The whole variable domain, filled in from reference TRBV18 and TRBJ1-3, reads NAGVMQNPRHLVRRRGQEARLRCSPMKGHSHVYWYRQLPEEGLKFMVYLQKENIIDESGMPKERFSAEFPKEGPSILRIQQVVRGDSAAYFCASSPVQISGNTIYFGEGSWLTVV.

This clonotype was counted a few times. This rearrangement joins TRBV5-5 to TRBJ2-3; 8 bases map to TRBD1. The CDR3 contains 14 residues. Trimming removed 4 bases from V and 6 bases from J; junction bases left unmatched: 7. Germline V gene lookup returns CDR1 SGHKS and CDR2 YYEKEE (reference sequence). The chain's CDR3 is CASSGGQVGDTQYF. CDR3 DNA sequence: TGTGCCAGCAGCGGGGGACAGGTTGGGGATACGCAGTATTTT.

This clonotype was observed at least ten times. This rearrangement joins TRBV28 to TRBJ2-5; D uncertain. The CDR3 has 15 residues. Germline loops: CDR1 MDHEN, CDR2 SYDVKM. Trimming removed 5 bases from V and 1 base from J, with 14 bases in between. CDR3 DNA: TGTGCCAGCAGTAATTCAATCTGGGGCCAAGAGACCCAGTACTTC. It yields the protein CASSNSIWGQETQYF.

V and J are TRBV20-1 and TRBJ1-1; a weak D match, TRBD1 (5 bases). CDR3 length: 14 residues. Germline lookup yields CDR1 DFQATT and CDR2 SNEGSKA (reference sequence). The germline V and J ends were trimmed by 0 bases and 6 bases, with 14 bases remaining between them. The CDR3 DNA follows: TGCAGTGCTAGAGACCCCAGGGATATGGCTGAAGCTTTCTTT. Translation gives CSARDPRDMAEAFF.

The chain is built from TRBV7-9 and TRBJ1-2, with unresolved D. There are 12 residues in the CDR3. CDR1 and CDR2 (germline): SEHNR, FQNEAQ (reference sequence). Trimming left V 8 bases short and J 2 bases short, with 9 bases between. The CDR3 reads CASGQSNYGYTF. CDR3 in DNA: TGTGCCAGCGGCCAGTCCAACTATGGCTACACCTTC.

This clonotype has only a few counts. This rearrangement joins TRBV5-5 to TRBJ2-3; a possible D gene is TRBD1 (6 bases). CDR3 length: 15 amino acids. Germline CDR1 SGHKS, CDR2 YYEKEE (reference sequence). V lost 0 bases, J lost 5 bases, and 13 bases lay in between. CDR3 in amino acids: CASSLEFQGQDTQYF. The CDR3 region has the DNA TGTGCCAGCAGCTTGGAGTTCCAGGGACAAGATACGCAGTATTTT.

This clonotype was counted many times. The V call is TRBV6-5, the J call TRBJ2-1; possibly TRBD1 for D (6 bases). Trimming took 2 bases from V and 7 from J, leaving 9 bases between them. The CDR3 consists of 13 residues. CDR1 MNHEY and CDR2 SVGAGI come from the germline V gene. The CDR3 here is CASSYRDRNEQFF. CDR3 nucleotide sequence: TGTGCCAGCAGTTACCGCGACAGGAATGAGCAGTTCTTC.

The sample holds many counts of this clonotype. J is TRBJ2-2 and V is TRBV29-1; unclear D gene. The V gene lost 4 bases and the J gene lost 4 bases, with 13 bases spanning the gap. The CDR3 length is 14 residues. Germline V lookup: CDR1 SQVTM, CDR2 ANQGSEA. CDR3 nucleotides: TGCAGCGTTGTAGTAGGGATGGGCACCGGGGAGCTGTTTTTT. Its protein product is CSVVVGMGTGELFF.

The sample holds a few counts of this clonotype. The chain carries TRBV5-5 and TRBJ2-7, with 11 bases identical to TRBD1. CDR3 length equals 14 residues. V was clipped by 3 bases and J by 6 bases; unmatched bases: 5. Germline CDR1 SGHKS, CDR2 YYEKEE (reference sequence). The CDR3 protein is CASSSDRGRFEQYF. The CDR3, as DNA: TGTGCCAGCAGCTCGGACAGGGGGCGTTTCGAGCAGTACTTC. The variable domain in full, with the rest retrieved from reference TRBV5-5 and TRBJ2-7, is DAGVTQSPTHLIKTRGQQVTLRCSPISGHKSVSWYQQVLGQGPQFIFQYYEKEERGRGNFPDRFSARQFPNYSSELNVNALLLGDSALYLCASSSDRGRFEQYFGPGTRLTVT.

This clonotype was seen at least ten times. Here the CDR3 DNA reads TGTGCCATCAGTGAGTCGACAGGGCAAAACTATGGCTACACCTTC. Protein: CAISESTGQNYGYTF. The chain uses TRBV10-3 and TRBJ1-2; 7 nucleotides match TRBD1. Trimming removed 0 bases from V and 2 bases from J; junction bases left unmatched: 3. The CDR3 runs to 15 residues. Germline CDR1 ENHRY, CDR2 SYGVKD.

This clonotype showed up many times. The chain has TRBV27 and TRBJ2-2; D tentatively fits TRBD1 or TRBD2 (5 bases each). V dropped 6 bases and J dropped 3 bases, with 20 bases sitting between them. The CDR3 is made up of 17 amino acids. Germline V gene data show CDR1 as MNHEY and CDR2 as SMNVEV (reference sequence). The CDR3, as DNA: TGTGCCAGCAGACTCATAACAGCCCTGGGGGACACCGGGGAGCTGTTTTTT. The encoded protein is CASRLITALGDTGELFF.

This chain links TRBV7-2 with TRBJ2-1; D remains ambiguous. The V gene lost 5 bases and the J gene lost 6 bases, with 11 bases spanning the gap. This CDR3 is 13 amino acids long. CDR1 SGHTA and CDR2 FQGNSA come from the germline V gene. Written as DNA, the CDR3 is TGTGCCAGCAGCCAAGACCAGGCCAATGAGCAGTTCTTC. Protein product: CASSQDQANEQFF.